This T cell receptor (beta chain) is drawn from a study of T cells in Graves' hyperthyroidism and ophthalmopathy. Study information: Prior to any treatment, at the point of initial diagnosis, peripheral blood was collected. Regarding the study as a whole: The model's output predicted ophthalmopathy at a median of about 6.5 months prior to onset.

The authors obtained PBMCs from around 11 ml of fresh peripheral blood. The source material, RNA transcripts, was used to amplify TCR beta CDR3 regions. Researchers ran a first-round RT-PCR on the TCR CDR3 using the HTBI primer set. TCRdb fed the multiplex PCR reads into MiXCR, producing one record per CDR3 protein. Of 500,000 to 550,000 distinct CDR3 sequences in the sample, about 20% were seen once. Per germline, CDR1 KGHSH and CDR2 LQKENI. The V end lost 4 bases, the J end lost 6 bases, and 12 bases lay between the germline ends. The CDR3 extends over 13 amino acids. This clonotype occurred a few times. Its antigen is unknown.

This receptor was identified in a man in his forties with Graves' ophthalmopathy. The chain employs TRBV18 and TRBJ1-1; D possibly corresponds to TRBD1 (6 bases). Material: blood. CDR3 sequence (DNA): TGTGCCAGCTCACTTCCCGGGACACCTGAAGCTTTCTTT. Protein: CASSLPGTPEAFF.